The entry below gives a single T cell receptor (beta chain) sequence along with its context. Its antigen is not known. V shed 5 bases and J shed 0 bases, with 7 bases lying between them. CDR3 length: 13 amino acids. CDR1 and CDR2 from the germline V gene are SGHTA and FQGNSA. This sample was included in a study of beta chain features in type 1 diabetes. Expressed TCRB transcripts got sequenced, as all isolated RNA was reverse transcribed. Clones were read by immunoSEQ multiplex PCR, and TCRdb kept only the in-frame ones, dropping some. In the table there are roughly 350,000 clones, 9.6% of which are singletons. Study-level findings and limits: There was a moderate but significant shortening of TCRB CDR3s in all four CD4+ subsets of Type 1 diabetes patients.

Sequenced: central memory CD4+ T cells from blood. The genes are TRBV7-2 and TRBJ1-1; D is undetermined. This sequence originates from a man younger than 40 with type 1 diabetes. CDR3 nucleotide sequence: TGTGCCAGCAGCCTTTACATGAACACTGAAGCTTTCTTT. Residues: CASSLYMNTEAFF. Filled out from reference TRBV7-2 and TRBJ1-1, the complete variable domain reads GAGVSQSPSNKVTEKGKDVELRCDPISGHTALYWYRQSLGQGLEFLIYFQGNSAPDKSGLPSDRFSAERTGGSVSTLTIQRTQQEDSAVYLCASSLYMNTEAFFGQGTRLTVV.